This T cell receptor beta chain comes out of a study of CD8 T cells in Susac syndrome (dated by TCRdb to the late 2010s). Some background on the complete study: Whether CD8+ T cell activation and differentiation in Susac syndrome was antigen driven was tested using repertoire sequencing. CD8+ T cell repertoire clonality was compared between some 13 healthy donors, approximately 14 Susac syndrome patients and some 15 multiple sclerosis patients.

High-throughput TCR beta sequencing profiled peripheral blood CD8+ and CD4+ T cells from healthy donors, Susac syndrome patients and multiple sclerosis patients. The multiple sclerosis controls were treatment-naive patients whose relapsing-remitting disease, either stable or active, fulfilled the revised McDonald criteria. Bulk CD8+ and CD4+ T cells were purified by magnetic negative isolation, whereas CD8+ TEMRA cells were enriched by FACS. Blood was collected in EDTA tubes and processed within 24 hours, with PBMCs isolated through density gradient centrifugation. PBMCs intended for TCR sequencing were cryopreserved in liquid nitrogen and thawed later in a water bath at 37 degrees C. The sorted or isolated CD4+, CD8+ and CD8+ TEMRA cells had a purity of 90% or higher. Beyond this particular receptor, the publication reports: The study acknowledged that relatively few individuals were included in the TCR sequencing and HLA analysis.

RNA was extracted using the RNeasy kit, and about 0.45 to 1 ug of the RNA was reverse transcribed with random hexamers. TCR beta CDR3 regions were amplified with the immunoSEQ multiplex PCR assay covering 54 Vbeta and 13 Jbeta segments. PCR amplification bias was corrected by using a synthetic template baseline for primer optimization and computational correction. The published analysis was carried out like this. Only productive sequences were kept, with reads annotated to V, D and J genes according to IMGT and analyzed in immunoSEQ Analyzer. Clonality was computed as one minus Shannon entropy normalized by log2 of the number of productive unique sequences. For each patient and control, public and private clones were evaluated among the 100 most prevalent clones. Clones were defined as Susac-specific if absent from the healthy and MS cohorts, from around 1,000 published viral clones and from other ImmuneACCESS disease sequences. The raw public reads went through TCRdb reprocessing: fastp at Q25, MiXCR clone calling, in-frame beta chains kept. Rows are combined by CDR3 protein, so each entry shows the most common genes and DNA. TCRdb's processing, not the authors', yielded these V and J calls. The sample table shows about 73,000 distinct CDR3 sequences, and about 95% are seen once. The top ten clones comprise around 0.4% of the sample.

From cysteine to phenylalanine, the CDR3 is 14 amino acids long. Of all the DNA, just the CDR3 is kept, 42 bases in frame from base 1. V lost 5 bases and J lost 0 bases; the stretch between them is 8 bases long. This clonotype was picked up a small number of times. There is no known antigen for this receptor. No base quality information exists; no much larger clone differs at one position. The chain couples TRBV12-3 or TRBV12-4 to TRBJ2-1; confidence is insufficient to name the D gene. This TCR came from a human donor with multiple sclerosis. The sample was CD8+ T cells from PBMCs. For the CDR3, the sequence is CASSPVSSYNEQFF. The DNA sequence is TGTGCCAGCAGTCCGGTTAGCTCCTACAATGAGCAGTTCTTC.